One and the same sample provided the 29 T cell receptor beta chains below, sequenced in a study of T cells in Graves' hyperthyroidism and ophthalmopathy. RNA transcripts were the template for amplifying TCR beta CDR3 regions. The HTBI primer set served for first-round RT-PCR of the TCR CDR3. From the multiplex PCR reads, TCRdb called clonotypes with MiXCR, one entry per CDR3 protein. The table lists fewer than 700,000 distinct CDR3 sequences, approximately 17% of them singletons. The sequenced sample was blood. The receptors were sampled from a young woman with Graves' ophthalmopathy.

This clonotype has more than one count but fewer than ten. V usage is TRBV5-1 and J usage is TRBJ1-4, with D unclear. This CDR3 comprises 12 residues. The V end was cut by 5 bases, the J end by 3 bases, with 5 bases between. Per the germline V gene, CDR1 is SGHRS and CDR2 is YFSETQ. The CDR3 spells CASRNSNEKLFF. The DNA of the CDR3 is TGCGCCAGCAGGAATTCTAATGAAAAACTGTTTTTT.

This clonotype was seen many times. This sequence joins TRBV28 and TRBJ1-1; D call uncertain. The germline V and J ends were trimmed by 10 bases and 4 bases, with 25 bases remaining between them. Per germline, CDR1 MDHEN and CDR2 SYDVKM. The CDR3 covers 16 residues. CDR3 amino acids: CATRVAVGSWVTEAFF. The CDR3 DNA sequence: TGTGCCACCCGAGTTGCTGTGGGGAGTTGGGTCACTGAAGCTTTCTTT.

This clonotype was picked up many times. The CDR3 DNA follows: TGTGCCAGCAGCTTGTCGGACGGGGCCTACGAGCAGTACTTC. Residues: CASSLSDGAYEQYF. V usage is TRBV14 and J usage is TRBJ2-7, with D possibly being TRBD2 (5 bases). From germline, CDR1 is SGHDN and CDR2 FVKESK. Trimming cost V 5 bases and J 2 bases, with 13 bases left between them. The CDR3 is 14 residues long.

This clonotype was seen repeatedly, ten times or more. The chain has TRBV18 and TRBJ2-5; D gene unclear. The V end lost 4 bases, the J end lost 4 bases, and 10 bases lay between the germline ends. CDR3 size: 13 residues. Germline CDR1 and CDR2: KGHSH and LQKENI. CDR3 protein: CASSLRMSETQYF. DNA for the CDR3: TGTGCCAGCTCACTGCGGATGTCAGAGACCCAGTACTTC.

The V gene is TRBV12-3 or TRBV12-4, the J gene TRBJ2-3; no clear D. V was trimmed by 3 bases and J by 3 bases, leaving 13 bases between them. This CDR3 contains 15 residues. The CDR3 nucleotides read TGTGCCAGCAGTTTTCTAGGGTTCCGGACAGATACGCAGTATTTT. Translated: CASSFLGFRTDTQYF.

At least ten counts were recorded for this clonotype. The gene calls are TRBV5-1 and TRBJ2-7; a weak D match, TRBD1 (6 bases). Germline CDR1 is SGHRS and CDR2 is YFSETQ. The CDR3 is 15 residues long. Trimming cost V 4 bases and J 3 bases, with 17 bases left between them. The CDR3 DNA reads TGCGCCAGCAGCCCCTTACAGGGAGCTCTCTACGAGCAGTACTTC. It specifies CASSPLQGALYEQYF. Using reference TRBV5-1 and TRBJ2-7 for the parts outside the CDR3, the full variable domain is KAGVTQTPRYLIKTRGQQVTLSCSPISGHRSVSWYQQTPGQGLQFLFEYFSETQRNKGNFPGRFSGRQFSNSRSEMNVSTLELGDSALYLCASSPLQGALYEQYFGPGTRLTVT.

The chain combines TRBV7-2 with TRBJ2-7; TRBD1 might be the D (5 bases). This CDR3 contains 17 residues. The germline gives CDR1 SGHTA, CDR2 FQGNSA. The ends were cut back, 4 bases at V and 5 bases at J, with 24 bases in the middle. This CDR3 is CASSSKGWDSPSHEQYF. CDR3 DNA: TGTGCCAGCAGCTCAAAGGGGTGGGATAGTCCATCGCACGAGCAGTACTTC.

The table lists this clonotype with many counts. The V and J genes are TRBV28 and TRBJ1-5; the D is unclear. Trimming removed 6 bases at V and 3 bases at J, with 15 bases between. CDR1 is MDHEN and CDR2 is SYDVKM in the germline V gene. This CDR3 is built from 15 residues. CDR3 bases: TGTGCCAGCAGGTTCGGAGAGGTCTTCAATCAGCCCCAGCATTTT. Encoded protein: CASRFGEVFNQPQHF.

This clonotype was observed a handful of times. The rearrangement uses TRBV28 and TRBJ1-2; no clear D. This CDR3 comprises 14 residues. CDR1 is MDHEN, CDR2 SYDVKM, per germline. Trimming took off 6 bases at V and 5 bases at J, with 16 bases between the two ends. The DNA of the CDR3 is TGTGCCAGCAGCCCCCCAAGGGAGGTATATGGCTACACCTTC. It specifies CASSPPREVYGYTF.

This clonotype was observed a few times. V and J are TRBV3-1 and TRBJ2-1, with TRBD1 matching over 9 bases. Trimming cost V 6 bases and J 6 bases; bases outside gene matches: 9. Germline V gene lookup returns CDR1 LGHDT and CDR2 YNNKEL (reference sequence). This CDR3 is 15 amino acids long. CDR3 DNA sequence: TGTGCCAGCAGTCCAGACAGGGGGAGAAGCAATGAGCAGTTCTTC. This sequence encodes CASSPDRGRSNEQFF.

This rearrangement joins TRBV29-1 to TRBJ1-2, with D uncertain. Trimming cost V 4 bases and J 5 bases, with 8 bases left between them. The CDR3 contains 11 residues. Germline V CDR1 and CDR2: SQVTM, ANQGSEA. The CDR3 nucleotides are TGCAGCGTTGTTCGGGGTTATGGCTACACCTTC. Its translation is CSVVRGYGYTF.

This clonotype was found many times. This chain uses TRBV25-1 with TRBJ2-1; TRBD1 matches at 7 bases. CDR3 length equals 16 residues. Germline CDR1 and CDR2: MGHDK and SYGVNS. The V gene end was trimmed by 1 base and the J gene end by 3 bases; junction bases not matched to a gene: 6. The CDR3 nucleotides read TGTGCCAGCAGTGAATCCAGGGGGTCCAGCTACAATGAGCAGTTCTTC. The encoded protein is CASSESRGSSYNEQFF.

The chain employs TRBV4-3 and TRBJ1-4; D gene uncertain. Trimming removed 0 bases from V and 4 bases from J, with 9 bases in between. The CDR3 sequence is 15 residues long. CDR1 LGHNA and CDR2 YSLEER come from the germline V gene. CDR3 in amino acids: CASSQEGSLNEKLFF. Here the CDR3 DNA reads TGCGCCAGCAGCCAAGAAGGCAGTCTTAATGAAAAACTGTTTTTT.

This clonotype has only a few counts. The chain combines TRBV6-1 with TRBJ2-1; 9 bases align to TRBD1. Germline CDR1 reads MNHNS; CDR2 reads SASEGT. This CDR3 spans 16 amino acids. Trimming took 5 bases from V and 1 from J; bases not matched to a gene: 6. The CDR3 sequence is CASSQWDRESYNEQFF. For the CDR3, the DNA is TGTGCCAGCAGTCAATGGGACAGGGAATCCTACAATGAGCAGTTCTTC.

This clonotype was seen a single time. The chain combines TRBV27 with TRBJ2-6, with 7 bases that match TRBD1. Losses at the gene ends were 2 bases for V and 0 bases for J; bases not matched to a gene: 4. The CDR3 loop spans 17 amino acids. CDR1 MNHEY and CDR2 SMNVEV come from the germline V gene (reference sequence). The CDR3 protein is CASSLTGAVSGANVLTF. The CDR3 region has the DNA TGTGCCAGCAGTTTAACAGGGGCTGTCTCTGGGGCCAACGTCCTGACTTTC.

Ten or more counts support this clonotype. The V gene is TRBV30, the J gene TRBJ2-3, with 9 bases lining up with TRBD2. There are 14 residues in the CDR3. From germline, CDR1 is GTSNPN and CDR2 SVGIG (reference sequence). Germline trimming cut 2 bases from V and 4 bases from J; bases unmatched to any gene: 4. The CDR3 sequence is CAWSLTSGSDTQYF. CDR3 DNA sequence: TGTGCCTGGAGTCTGACTAGCGGTTCAGATACGCAGTATTTT.

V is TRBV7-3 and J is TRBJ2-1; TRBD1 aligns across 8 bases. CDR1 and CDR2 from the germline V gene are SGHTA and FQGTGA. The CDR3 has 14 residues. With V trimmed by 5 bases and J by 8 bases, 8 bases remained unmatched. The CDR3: CASSRTGGGDEQFF. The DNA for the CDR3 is TGTGCCAGCAGCCGCACAGGGGGAGGAGATGAGCAGTTCTTC.

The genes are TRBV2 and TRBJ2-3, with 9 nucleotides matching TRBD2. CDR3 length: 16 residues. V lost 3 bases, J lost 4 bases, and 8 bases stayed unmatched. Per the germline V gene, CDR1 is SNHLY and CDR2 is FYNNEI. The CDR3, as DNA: TGTGCCAGCAGTGAGGCGGGAGGGTTTAGCGCAGATACGCAGTATTTT. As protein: CASSEAGGFSADTQYF.

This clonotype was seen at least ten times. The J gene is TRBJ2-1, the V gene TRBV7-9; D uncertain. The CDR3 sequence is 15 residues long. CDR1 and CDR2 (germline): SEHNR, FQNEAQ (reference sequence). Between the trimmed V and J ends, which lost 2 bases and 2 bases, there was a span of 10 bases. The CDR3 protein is CASSLPMGTYNEQFF. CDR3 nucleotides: TGTGCCAGCAGCTTACCGATGGGAACCTACAATGAGCAGTTCTTC.

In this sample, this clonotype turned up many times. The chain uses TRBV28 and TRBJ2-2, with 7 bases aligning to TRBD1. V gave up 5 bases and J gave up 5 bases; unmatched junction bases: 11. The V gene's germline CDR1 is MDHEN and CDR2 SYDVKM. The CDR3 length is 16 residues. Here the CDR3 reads CASSVTRDSQTGELFF. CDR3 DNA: TGTGCCAGCAGTGTCACCCGGGACAGTCAAACCGGGGAGCTGTTTTTT.

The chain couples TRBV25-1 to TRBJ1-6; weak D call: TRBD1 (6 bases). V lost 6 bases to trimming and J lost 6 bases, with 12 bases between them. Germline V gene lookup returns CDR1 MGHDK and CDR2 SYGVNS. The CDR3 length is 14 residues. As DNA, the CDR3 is TGTGCCAGCAGAAGGGGGACGTCTAATTCACCCCTCCACTTT. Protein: CASRRGTSNSPLHF.

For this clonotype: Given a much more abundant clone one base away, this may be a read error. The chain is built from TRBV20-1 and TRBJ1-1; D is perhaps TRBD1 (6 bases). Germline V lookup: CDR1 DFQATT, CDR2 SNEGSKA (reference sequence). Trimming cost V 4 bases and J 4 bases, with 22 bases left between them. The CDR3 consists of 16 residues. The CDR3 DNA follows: TGCAGTGCTATCCCTGCACGAAGGGTAGGGGGCACTGAAGCTTTCTTT. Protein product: CSAIPARRVGGTEAFF.

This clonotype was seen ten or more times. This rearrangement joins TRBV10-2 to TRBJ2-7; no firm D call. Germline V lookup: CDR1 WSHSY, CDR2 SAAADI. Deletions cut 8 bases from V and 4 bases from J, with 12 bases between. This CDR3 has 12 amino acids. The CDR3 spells CASGKDRYEQYF. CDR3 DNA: TGCGCCAGCGGAAAGGATCGGTACGAGCAGTACTTC.

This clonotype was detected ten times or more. CDR3 protein: CASSQISYEQYF. The CDR3 DNA reads TGTGCCAGCAGCCAAATCTCCTACGAGCAGTACTTC. The chain couples TRBV7-2 to TRBJ2-7; no definite D call. The CDR3 extends over 12 amino acids. V lost 5 bases and J 0 bases, leaving 5 bases between the germline ends. Germline V gene sequence: CDR1 SGHTA, CDR2 FQGNSA.

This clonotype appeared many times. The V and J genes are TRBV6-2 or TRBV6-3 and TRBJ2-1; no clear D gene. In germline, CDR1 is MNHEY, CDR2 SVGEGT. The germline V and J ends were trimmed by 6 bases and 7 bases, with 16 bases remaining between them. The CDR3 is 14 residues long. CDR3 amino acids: CASSWQTPGNEQFF. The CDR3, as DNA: TGTGCCAGCAGCTGGCAGACCCCCGGAAATGAGCAGTTCTTC.

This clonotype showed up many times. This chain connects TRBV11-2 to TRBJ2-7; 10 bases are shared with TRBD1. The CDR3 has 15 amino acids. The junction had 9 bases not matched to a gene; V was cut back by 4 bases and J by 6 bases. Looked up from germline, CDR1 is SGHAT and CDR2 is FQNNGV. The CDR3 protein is CASSSSGQGIGEQYF. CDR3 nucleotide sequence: TGTGCCAGCAGCTCGTCGGGACAGGGGATAGGCGAGCAGTACTTC.

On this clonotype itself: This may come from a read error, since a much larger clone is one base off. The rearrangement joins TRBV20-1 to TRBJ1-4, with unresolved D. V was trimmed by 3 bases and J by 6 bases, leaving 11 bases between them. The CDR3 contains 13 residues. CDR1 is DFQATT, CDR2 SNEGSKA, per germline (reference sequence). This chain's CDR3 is CSARALKDEKLFF. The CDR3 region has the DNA TGCAGTGCTAGGGCTCTCAAGGATGAAAAACTGTTTTTT.

The CDR3 DNA follows: TGTGTCGGGGCGGGGTACAATGAGCAGTTCTTC. Protein sequence: CVGAGYNEQFF. The chain uses TRBV30 and TRBJ2-1; D possibly corresponds to TRBD2 (6 bases). The CDR3 runs 11 residues. Per germline, CDR1 GTSNPN and CDR2 SVGIG (reference sequence).

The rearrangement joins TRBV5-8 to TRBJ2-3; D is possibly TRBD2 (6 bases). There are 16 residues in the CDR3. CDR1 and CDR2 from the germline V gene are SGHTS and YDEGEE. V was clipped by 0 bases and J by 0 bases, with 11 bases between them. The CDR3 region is CASSLGTTLSTDTQYF. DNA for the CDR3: TGTGCCAGCAGCTTGGGGACTACCTTAAGCACAGATACGCAGTATTTT.